This T cell receptor beta chain was retrieved from a study of blood T cell repertoires in COVID-19. Overall study: PBMCs, B-cell-depleted T cells, or T cells provided the cDNA or gDNA that made up the material.

Source study methods: Using reference gene primer amplification, nucleated cell counts were estimated. This table comes from immunoSEQ multiplex PCR, and its TCRdb copy is limited to in-frame clones, with some not included. The DNA gave D and trimming, while V, J and clone size come from that table. The sample has about 180,000 clones, roughly 84% seen once. Germline V gives CDR1 SGHVS, CDR2 FNYEAQ. The CDR3 contains 15 residues. Trimming removed 5 bases from V and 8 bases from J; junction bases left unmatched: 9. Categorization into cohorts depended on clinical history that participants reported. Each recovered donor of Cohort 3 presented with two negative PCRs, clearance, or symptom resolution.

V and J are TRBV7-6 and TRBJ1-6; 7 bases fit TRBD1. The source material was PBMCs or T cells enriched from blood (not recorded which). This receptor was taken from a man in his 60s who had recovered from COVID-19. CDR3 DNA sequence: TGTGCCAGCAGCATCAGACAGGGCGGGCATTCACCCCTCCACTTT. This gives the protein CASSIRQGGHSPLHF.